This TCR beta chain was recovered during a study of shared clonotypes between healthy human individuals. The CDR3 extends over 11 amino acids. J gave up 3 bases and V 8 bases, and 2 bases lay outside the gene matches. The germline CDR1 and CDR2 sequences are GTSNPN and SVGIG (reference sequence). Clones were sequenced by immunoSEQ multiplex PCR, and TCRdb holds only the in-frame ones, with some missing. The sample shows some 1.1 million clones, about 72% of them seen only once. The chain combines TRBV30 with TRBJ1-2; TRBD1 matches at 8 bases. The sequencing sample was made of memory CD4+ T cells from PBMCs. Subset given: CD45RA-negative fraction. This clonotype originated in a man aged 18 to 30 in good health. Some clones in this sample may be carry-over from other donors' samples. The CDR3 protein is CAQGQDYGYTF. The CDR3 DNA is TGTGCCCAGGGACAGGACTATGGCTACACCTTC. The variable domain in full, completed from reference TRBV30 and TRBJ1-2, reads SQTIHQWPATLVQPVGSPLSLECTVEGTSNPNLYWYRQAAGRGLQLLFYSVGIGQISSEVPQNLSASRPQDRQFILSSKKLLLSDSGFYLCAQGQDYGYTFGSGTRLTVV.